A selection of T cell receptor beta chains follows, all from one sample in a study of shared clonotypes between healthy human individuals. The protocol was immunoSEQ multiplex PCR, while the TCRdb copy is restricted to in-frame clones and leaves out a portion. Of 2,500,000 or so clones listed, roughly 92% were seen once; the top ten hold around 0.15%. The specimen sequenced was naive CD4+ T cells sorted from blood. All receptors come from a man aged 18 to 30 in good health. Each CDR3 is given with its conserved first and last residue. A D gene is named only where the DNA matches it firmly. Part of the rows lack a size; the others show once, few, many or a class for expanded clones.

d_gene | abundance | j_gene | v_gene | CDR3aa | CDR3nt
NA | NA | TRBJ2-1 | TRBV5-4 | CASSFRGAKLAPSSYNEQFF | TGTGCCAGCAGCTTTAGGGGGGCTAAGCTGGCCCCAAGCTCCTACAATGAGCAGTTCTTC
TRBD2 | NA | TRBJ2-7 | TRBV5-4 | CASSGGLAGGSEQYF | TGTGCCAGCAGCGGGGGACTAGCGGGAGGTAGCGAGCAGTACTTC
NA | NA | TRBJ2-1 | TRBV11-2 | CASSPSGPVFF | TGTGCCAGCAGCCCCTCGGGGCCCGTTTTCTTC
NA | NA | TRBJ2-2 | TRBV5-1 | CASSPRTEMNTGELFF | TGCGCCAGCAGCCCAAGGACAGAAATGAACACCGGGGAGCTGTTTTTT
TRBD2 | NA | TRBJ2-1 | TRBV5-4 | CASSLLAGYNEQFF | TGTGCCAGCAGCTTGCTAGCGGGGTACAATGAGCAGTTCTTC
TRBD2 | NA | TRBJ2-3 | TRBV19 | CARRGGADTQYF | TGTGCCAGGCGGGGGGGGGCAGATACGCAGTATTTT
NA | NA | TRBJ2-7 | TRBV7-6 | CASSSVLGPTYEQYF | TGTGCCAGCAGCTCGGTACTAGGCCCGACCTACGAGCAGTACTTC
NA | NA | TRBJ2-5 | TRBV4-1 | CASSQGVVETQYF | TGCGCCAGCAGCCAAGGAGTTGTCGAGACCCAGTACTTC
NA | NA | TRBJ1-6 | TRBV4-3 | CASSQSWSSYNSPLHF | TGCGCCAGCAGCCAAAGTTGGAGCTCCTATAATTCACCCCTCCACTTT
TRBD1 | NA | TRBJ1-1 | TRBV18 | CASSPPKDRVTEAFF | TGTGCCAGCTCACCACCTAAAGACAGGGTAACTGAAGCTTTCTTT
NA | NA | TRBJ2-7 | TRBV10-3 | CAISESGRNYEQYF | TGTGCCATCAGTGAGTCGGGACGGAACTACGAGCAGTACTTC
TRBD1 | NA | TRBJ1-1 | TRBV5-1 | CASSPTLRQGGDTEAFF | TGCGCCAGCAGCCCGACTCTAAGACAGGGGGGAGACACTGAAGCTTTCTTT
NA | NA | TRBJ2-5 | TRBV19 | CASKGVEMGERTQYF | TGTGCCAGTAAGGGTGTCGAGATGGGAGAGCGGACCCAGTACTTC
TRBD1 | NA | TRBJ1-1 | TRBV25-1 | CASSTAGGNTEAFF | TGTGCCAGCAGTACGGCAGGGGGGAACACTGAAGCTTTCTTT
TRBD1 | once | TRBJ2-5 | TRBV7-9 | CASSLVLLGQQETQYF | TGTGCCAGCAGCTTGGTTTTATTGGGACAGCAAGAGACCCAGTACTTC
TRBD2 | NA | TRBJ2-2 | TRBV2 | CASIVGGRSGELFF | TGTGCCAGCATTGTCGGGGGGAGGTCCGGGGAGCTGTTTTTT
TRBD1 | NA | TRBJ2-2 | TRBV18 | CASSQTGVANTGELFF | TGTGCCAGCTCACAAACAGGGGTAGCGAACACCGGGGAGCTGTTTTTT
NA | NA | TRBJ1-5 | TRBV5-1 | CASSLDGTTGGNQPQHF | TGCGCCAGCAGCTTGGATGGGACCACAGGAGGCAATCAGCCCCAGCATTTT
TRBD1 | NA | TRBJ1-2 | TRBV11-2 | CASSSGGSGYGYTF | TGTGCCAGCAGCTCAGGGGGCTCGGGCTATGGCTACACCTTC
TRBD1 | NA | TRBJ1-6 | TRBV11-2 | CASSFGQDNSPLHF | TGTGCCAGCAGCTTCGGACAGGACAATTCACCCCTCCACTTT
NA | NA | TRBJ1-5 | TRBV7-2 | CASSVTGIDQPQHF | TGTGCCAGCAGCGTAACAGGGATTGATCAGCCCCAGCATTTT
NA | NA | TRBJ1-5 | TRBV6-1 | CASSELVGSGRISNQPQHF | TGTGCCAGCAGTGAATTAGTGGGGTCAGGGCGTATCAGCAATCAGCCCCAGCATTTT
TRBD1 | NA | TRBJ1-6 | TRBV27 | CASSLRDRNSPLHF | TGTGCCAGCAGTCTCCGGGACAGAAATTCACCCCTCCACTTT
TRBD1 | NA | TRBJ1-2 | TRBV6-5 | CASSYPQGKGYTF | TGTGCCAGCAGTTACCCACAGGGGAAAGGCTACACCTTC
TRBD1 | NA | TRBJ2-7 | TRBV29-1 | CSVEGGQGTYEQYF | TGCAGCGTCGAAGGGGGACAGGGAACCTACGAGCAGTACTTC
NA | NA | TRBJ1-2 | TRBV10-3 | CAISKDQGGGYTF | TGTGCCATCAGCAAGGACCAGGGAGGCGGCTACACCTTC
NA | few | TRBJ2-7 | TRBV6-5 | CASSRGGQGGEQYF | TGTGCCAGCAGCCGCGGCGGGCAGGGGGGCGAGCAGTACTTC
TRBD1 | once | TRBJ2-1 | TRBV7-9 | CASSPGTGGRDNEQFF | TGTGCCAGCTCACCCGGGACAGGGGGCAGGGACAATGAGCAGTTCTTC
TRBD2 | once | TRBJ2-1 | TRBV5-1 | CASQTGGAGDEQFF | TGCGCCAGTCAGACTGGAGGGGCGGGGGATGAGCAGTTCTTC
TRBD2 | NA | TRBJ2-1 | TRBV13 | CASSSERSSGAYNEQFF | TGTGCCAGCAGCTCAGAGCGGTCTAGCGGGGCCTACAATGAGCAGTTCTTC
TRBD1 | NA | TRBJ1-6 | TRBV18 | CASSPPINDRGGSPLHF | TGTGCCAGCTCACCCCCAATCAATGACAGGGGAGGTTCACCCCTCCACTTT
NA | NA | TRBJ1-2 | TRBV5-1 | CASSGLLGYGYTF | TGCGCCAGCAGTGGCCTGCTCGGCTATGGCTACACCTTC
NA | NA | TRBJ2-7 | TRBV18 | CASSPGSGLAEQYF | TGTGCCAGCTCGCCGGGGTCGGGTCTGGCCGAGCAGTACTTC
TRBD2 | NA | TRBJ2-7 | TRBV12-5 | CASGLALAGRWEQYF | TGTGCTAGTGGTTTGGCACTAGCGGGGAGGTGGGAGCAGTACTTC
NA | NA | TRBJ1-6 | TRBV10-2 | CASSLGGKDSPLHF | TGCGCCAGCAGTTTAGGGGGAAAGGATTCACCCCTCCACTTT